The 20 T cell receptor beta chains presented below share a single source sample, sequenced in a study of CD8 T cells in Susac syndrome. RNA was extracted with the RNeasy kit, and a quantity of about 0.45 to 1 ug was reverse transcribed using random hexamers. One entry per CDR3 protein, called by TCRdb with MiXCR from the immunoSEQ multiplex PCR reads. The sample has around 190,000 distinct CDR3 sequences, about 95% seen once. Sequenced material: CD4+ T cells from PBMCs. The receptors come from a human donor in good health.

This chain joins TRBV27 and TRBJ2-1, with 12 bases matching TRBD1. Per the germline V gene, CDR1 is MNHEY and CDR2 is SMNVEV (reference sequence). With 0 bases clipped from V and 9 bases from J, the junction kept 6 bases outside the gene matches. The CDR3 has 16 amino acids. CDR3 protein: CASSLSGDRGRSEQFF. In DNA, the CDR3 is TGTGCCAGCAGTTTATCGGGGGACAGGGGGCGTAGTGAGCAGTTCTTC.

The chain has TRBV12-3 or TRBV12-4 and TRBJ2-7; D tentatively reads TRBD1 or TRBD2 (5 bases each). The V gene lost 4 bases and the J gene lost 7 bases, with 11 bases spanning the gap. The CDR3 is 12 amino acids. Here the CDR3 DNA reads TGTGCCAGCAGTTACACGGGGCAGGAGCAGTACTTC. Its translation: CASSYTGQEQYF.

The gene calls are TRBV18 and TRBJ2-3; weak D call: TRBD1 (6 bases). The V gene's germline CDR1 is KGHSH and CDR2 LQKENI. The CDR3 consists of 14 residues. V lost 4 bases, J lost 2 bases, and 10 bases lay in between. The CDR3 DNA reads TGTGCCAGCTCACAGAACAGGGCCACAGATACGCAGTATTTT. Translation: CASSQNRATDTQYF.

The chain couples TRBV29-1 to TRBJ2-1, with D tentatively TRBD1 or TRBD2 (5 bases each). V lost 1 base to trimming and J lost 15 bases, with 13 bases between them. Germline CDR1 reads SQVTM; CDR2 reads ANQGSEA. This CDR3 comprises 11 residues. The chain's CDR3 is CSVEVGTLGFF. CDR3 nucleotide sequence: TGCAGCGTTGAAGTCGGGACCCTCGGGTTCTTC.

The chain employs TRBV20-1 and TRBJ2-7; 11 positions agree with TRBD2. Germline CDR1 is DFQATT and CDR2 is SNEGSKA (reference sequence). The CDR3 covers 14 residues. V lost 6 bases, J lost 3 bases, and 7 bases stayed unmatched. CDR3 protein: CSAAPGTSGYEQYF. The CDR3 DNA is TGCAGTGCCGCTCCCGGGACTAGCGGCTACGAGCAGTACTTC.

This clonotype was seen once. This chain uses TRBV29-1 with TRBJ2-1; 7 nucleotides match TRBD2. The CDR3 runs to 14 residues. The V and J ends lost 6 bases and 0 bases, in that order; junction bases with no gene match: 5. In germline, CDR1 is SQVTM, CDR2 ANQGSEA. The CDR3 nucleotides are TGCAGCGTGCCCCTAGCGGCCTCCTACAATGAGCAGTTCTTC. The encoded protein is CSVPLAASYNEQFF.

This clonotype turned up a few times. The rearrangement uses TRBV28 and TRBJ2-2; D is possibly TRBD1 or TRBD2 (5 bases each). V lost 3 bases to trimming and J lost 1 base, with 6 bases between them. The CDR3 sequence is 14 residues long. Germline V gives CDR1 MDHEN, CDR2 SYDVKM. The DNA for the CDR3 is TGTGCCAGCAGTTTGGGACGGAACACCGGGGAGCTGTTTTTT. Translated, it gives CASSLGRNTGELFF.

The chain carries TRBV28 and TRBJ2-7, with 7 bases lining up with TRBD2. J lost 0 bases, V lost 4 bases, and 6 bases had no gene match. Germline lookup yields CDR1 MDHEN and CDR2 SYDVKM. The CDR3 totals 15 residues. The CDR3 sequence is CASSWGGTSSYEQYF. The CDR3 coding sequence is TGTGCCAGCAGTTGGGGGGGGACCAGCTCCTACGAGCAGTACTTC.

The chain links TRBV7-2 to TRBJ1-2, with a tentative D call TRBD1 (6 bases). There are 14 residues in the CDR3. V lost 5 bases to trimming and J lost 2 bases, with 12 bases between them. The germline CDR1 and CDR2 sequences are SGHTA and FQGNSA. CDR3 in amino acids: CASSPLGQNYGYTF. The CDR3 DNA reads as TGTGCCAGCAGCCCACTCGGACAGAACTATGGCTACACCTTC. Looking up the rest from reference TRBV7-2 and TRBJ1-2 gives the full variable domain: GAGVSQSPSNKVTEKGKDVELRCDPISGHTALYWYRQSLGQGLEFLIYFQGNSAPDKSGLPSDRFSAERTGGSVSTLTIQRTQQEDSAVYLCASSPLGQNYGYTFGSGTRLTVV.

The CDR3 region has the DNA TGTGCCAGCAGTGTCCAGGGGAGGGGAACCTACGAGCAGTACTTC. Translation gives CASSVQGRGTYEQYF. The chain links TRBV6-5 to TRBJ2-7; the D gene is possibly TRBD2 (7 bases). The V end was cut by 5 bases, the J end by 2 bases, with 16 bases between. CDR1 MNHEY and CDR2 SVGAGI come from the germline V gene. There are 15 residues in the CDR3.

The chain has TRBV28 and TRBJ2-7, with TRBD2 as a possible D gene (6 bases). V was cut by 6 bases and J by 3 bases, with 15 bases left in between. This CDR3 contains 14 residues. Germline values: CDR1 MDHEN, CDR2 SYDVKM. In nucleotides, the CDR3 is TGTGCCAGCAGGACCGGGGGATTAAACTACGAGCAGTACTTC. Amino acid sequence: CASRTGGLNYEQYF.

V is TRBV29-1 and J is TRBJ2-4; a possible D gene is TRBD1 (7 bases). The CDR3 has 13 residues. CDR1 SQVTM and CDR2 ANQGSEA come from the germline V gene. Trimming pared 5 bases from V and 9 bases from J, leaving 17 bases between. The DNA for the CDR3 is TGCAGCGTTCGACAGGGAGGTAGTGGCATTCAGTACTTC. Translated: CSVRQGGSGIQYF.

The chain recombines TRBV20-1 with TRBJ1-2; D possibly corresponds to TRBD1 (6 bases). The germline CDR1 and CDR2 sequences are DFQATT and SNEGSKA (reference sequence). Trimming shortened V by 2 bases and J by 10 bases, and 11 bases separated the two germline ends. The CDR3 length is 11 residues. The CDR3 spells CSARQGSDYTF. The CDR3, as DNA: TGCAGTGCTAGACAGGGGTCAGACTACACCTTC.

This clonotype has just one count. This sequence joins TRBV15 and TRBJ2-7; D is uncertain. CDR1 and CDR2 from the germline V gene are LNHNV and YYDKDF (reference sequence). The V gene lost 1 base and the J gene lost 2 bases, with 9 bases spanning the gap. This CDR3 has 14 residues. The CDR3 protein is CATSRVAGPYEQYF. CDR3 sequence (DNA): TGTGCCACCAGCAGAGTTGCAGGTCCCTACGAGCAGTACTTC.

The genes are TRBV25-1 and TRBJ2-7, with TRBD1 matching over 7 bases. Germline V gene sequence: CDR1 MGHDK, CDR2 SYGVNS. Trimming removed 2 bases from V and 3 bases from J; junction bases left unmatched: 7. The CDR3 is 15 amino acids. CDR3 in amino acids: CASSEPQTGNYEQYF. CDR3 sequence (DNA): TGTGCCAGCAGTGAACCCCAGACAGGGAACTACGAGCAGTACTTC.

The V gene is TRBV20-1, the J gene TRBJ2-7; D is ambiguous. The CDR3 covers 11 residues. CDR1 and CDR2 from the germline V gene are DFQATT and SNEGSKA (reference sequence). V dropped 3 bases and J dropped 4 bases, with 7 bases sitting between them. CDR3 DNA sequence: TGCAGTGCTAGTTGGAGTTACGAGCAGTACTTC. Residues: CSASWSYEQYF.

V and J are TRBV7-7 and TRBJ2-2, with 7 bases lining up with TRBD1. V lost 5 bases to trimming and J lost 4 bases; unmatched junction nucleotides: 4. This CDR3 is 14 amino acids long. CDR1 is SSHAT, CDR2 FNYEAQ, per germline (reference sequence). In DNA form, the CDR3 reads TGTGCCAGCAGCCAAGAGGGGGCCACCGGGGAGCTGTTTTTT. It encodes CASSQEGATGELFF.

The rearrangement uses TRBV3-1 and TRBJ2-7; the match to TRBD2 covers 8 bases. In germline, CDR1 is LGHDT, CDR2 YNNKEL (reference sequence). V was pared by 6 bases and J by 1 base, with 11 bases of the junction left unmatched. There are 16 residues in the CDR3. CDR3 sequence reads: CASSSTPGLGSYEQYF. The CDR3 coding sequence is TGTGCCAGCAGTTCAACGCCGGGACTAGGGTCCTACGAGCAGTACTTC.

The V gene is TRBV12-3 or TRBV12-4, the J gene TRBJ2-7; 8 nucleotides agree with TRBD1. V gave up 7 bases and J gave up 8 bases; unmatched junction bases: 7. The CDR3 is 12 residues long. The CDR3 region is CASTRGLPQQYF. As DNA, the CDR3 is TGTGCCAGCACCAGGGGGCTCCCTCAGCAGTACTTC.

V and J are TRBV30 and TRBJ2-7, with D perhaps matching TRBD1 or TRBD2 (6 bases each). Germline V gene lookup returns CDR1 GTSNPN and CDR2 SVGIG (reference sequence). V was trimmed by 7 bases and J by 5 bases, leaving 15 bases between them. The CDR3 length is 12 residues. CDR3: CASRGEWDEQYF. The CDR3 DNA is TGTGCCTCTAGGGGGGAATGGGACGAGCAGTACTTC. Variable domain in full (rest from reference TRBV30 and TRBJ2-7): SQTIHQWPATLVQPVGSPLSLECTVEGTSNPNLYWYRQAAGRGLQLLFYSVGIGQISSEVPQNLSASRPQDRQFILSSKKLLLSDSGFYLCASRGEWDEQYFGPGTRLTVT.